This T cell receptor (beta chain) was identified during a study of long-term antiretroviral therapy in people with HIV. Overall study: The earliest specimens came about a decade ahead of the 2015 immediate-ART recommendation.

The libraries were made with immunoSEQ v3.0 at survey level. Using immunoSEQ multiplex PCR, the repertoire was profiled, and TCRdb retains in-frame clones only, with some absent. Among about 25,000 clones listed, about 83% were seen once. Trimming stripped 1 base from V and 2 bases from J, with 6 bases between. This CDR3 contains 13 residues. Germline CDR1 reads MGHRA; CDR2 reads YSYEKL. On this clone itself: Its target is not known.

Going into DNA extraction, samples held roughly 0.95-10 million cryopreserved PBMC. Study-level points and caveats: Clones with expansion before ART led the repertoire at all time points. Samples were collected from about 2003 to 2018 under possibly less effective ART regimens.

This specimen consisted of unsorted PBMCs, obtained 3 years after starting antiretroviral therapy. The sequence was obtained from a man aged 18 to 30 with HIV. The V gene is TRBV4-1, the J gene TRBJ2-7; D is perhaps TRBD1 or TRBD2 (5 bases each). The CDR3 sequence: CASSQGGPYEQYF. CDR3 nucleotides: TGCGCCAGCAGCCAAGGGGGACCCTACGAGCAGTACTTC.